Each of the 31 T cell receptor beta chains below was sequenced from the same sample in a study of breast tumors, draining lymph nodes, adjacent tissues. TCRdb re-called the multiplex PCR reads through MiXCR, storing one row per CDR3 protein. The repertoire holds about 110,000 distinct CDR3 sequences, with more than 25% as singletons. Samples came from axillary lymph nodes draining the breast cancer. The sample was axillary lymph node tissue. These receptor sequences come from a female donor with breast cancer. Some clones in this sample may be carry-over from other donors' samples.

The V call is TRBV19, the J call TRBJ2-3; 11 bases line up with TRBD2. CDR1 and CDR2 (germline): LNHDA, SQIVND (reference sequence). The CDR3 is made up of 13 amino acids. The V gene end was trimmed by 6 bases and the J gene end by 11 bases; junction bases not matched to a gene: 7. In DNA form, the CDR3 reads TGTGCCAGTAGACTAGCGGGAGCAAATGAGCAGTATTTT. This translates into CASRLAGANEQYF.

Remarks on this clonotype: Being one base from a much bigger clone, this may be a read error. The CDR3 DNA is TGTGCCAGCAGTGAACAGAGTCGTTCACCCCTCCACTTT. It specifies CASSEQSRSPLHF. The rearrangement links TRBV25-1 to TRBJ1-6; D ambiguous. Per the germline V gene, CDR1 is MGHDK and CDR2 is SYGVNS. The germline V and J ends were trimmed by 2 bases and 9 bases, with 8 bases remaining between them. The CDR3 extends over 13 amino acids. Drawing the rest from reference TRBV25-1 and TRBJ1-6, the complete variable domain is EADIYQTPRYLVIGTGKKITLECSQTMGHDKMYWYQQDPGMELHLIHYSYGVNSTEKGDLSSESTVSRIRTEHFPLTLESARPSHTSQYLCASSEQSRSPLHFGNGTRLTVT.

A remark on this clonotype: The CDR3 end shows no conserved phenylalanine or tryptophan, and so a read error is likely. For the CDR3, the DNA is TGTGCCAGCAGCTTTCGGCATATCCAAGAGGGCTACACCCAC. As protein: CASSFRHIQEGYTH. The J gene is TRBJ1-2, the V gene TRBV7-8; D is uncertain. V lost 3 bases and J 8 bases, leaving 16 bases between the germline ends. CDR1 SGHVS and CDR2 FQNEAQ come from the germline V gene. The CDR3 loop spans 14 amino acids.

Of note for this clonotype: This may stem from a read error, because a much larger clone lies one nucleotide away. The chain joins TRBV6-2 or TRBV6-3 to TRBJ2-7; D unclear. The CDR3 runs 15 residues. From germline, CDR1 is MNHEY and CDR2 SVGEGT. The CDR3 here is CASSHSNRKGYEQYF. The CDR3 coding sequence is TGTGCCAGCAGTCACTCCAATCGGAAGGGCTACGAGCAGTACTTC.

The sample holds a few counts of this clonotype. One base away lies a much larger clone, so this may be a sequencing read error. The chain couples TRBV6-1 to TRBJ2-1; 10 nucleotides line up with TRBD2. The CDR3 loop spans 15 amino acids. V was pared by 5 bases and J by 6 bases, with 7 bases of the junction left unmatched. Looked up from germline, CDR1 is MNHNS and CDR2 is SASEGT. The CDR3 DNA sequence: TGTGCCAGCAGTCAAATGCTAGCGGGAGTCAATGAGCAGTTCTTC. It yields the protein CASSQMLAGVNEQFF.

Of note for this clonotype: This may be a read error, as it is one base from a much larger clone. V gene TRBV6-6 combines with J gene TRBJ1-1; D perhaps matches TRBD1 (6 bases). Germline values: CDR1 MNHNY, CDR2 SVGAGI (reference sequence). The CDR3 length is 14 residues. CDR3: CASSFRGGDTKAFF. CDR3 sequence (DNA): TGTGCCAGCAGTTTCAGGGGAGGGGACACTAAAGCTTTCTTT.

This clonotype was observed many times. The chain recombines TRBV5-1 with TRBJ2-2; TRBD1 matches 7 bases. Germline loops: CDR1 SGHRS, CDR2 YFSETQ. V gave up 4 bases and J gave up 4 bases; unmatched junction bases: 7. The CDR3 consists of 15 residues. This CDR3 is CASSPWSGGTGELFF. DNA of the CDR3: TGCGCCAGCAGCCCCTGGTCAGGGGGCACCGGGGAGCTGTTTTTT. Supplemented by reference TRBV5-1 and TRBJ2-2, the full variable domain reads KAGVTQTPRYLIKTRGQQVTLSCSPISGHRSVSWYQQTPGQGLQFLFEYFSETQRNKGNFPGRFSGRQFSNSRSEMNVSTLELGDSALYLCASSPWSGGTGELFFGEGSRLTVL.

CDR3 in DNA: TGTGCCAGCAGCTTAGTTGACAGGGGCTTTAGCACAGATACGCAGTATTTT. This sequence encodes CASSLVDRGFSTDTQYF. The chain recombines TRBV7-2 with TRBJ2-3, with TRBD1 matching 8 bases. The CDR3 is 17 amino acids. Germline loops: CDR1 SGHTA, CDR2 FQGNSA. Losses at the gene ends were 1 base for V and 0 bases for J; bases not matched to a gene: 6. Drawing the rest from reference TRBV7-2 and TRBJ2-3, the complete variable domain is GAGVSQSPSNKVTEKGKDVELRCDPISGHTALYWYRQSLGQGLEFLIYFQGNSAPDKSGLPSDRFSAERTGGSVSTLTIQRTQQEDSAVYLCASSLVDRGFSTDTQYFGPGTRLTVL.

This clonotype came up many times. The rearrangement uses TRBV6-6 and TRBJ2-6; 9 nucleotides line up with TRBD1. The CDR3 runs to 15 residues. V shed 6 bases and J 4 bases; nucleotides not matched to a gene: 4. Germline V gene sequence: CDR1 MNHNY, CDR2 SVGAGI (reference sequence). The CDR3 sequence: CASRGDRAGANVLTF. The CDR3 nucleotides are TGTGCCAGCAGGGGGGACAGGGCCGGGGCCAACGTCCTGACTTTC.

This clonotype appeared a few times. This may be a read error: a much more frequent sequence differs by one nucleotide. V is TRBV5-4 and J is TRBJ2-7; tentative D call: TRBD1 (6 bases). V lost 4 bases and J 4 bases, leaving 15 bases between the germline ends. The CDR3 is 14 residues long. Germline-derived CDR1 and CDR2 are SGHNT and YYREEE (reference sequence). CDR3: CASSPRQALYEQYF. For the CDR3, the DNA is TGTGCCAGCAGCCCGCGACAGGCCCTATACGAGCAGTACTTC.

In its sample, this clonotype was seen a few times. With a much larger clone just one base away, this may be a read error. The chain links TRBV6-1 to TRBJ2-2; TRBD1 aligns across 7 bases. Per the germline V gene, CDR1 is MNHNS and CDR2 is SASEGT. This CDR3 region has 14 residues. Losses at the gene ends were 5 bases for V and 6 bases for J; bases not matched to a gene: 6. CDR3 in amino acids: CASSLIQGSGELFF. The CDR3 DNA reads TGTGCCAGCAGTCTTATACAGGGGTCCGGGGAGCTGTTTTTT.

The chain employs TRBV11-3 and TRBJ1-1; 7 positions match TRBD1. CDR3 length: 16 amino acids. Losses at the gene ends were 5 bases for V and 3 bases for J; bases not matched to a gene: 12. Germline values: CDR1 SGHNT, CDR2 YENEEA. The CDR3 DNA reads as TGTGCCAGCAGCCCCCAGTTCAGGGGGAAGGACACTGAAGCTTTCTTT. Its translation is CASSPQFRGKDTEAFF.

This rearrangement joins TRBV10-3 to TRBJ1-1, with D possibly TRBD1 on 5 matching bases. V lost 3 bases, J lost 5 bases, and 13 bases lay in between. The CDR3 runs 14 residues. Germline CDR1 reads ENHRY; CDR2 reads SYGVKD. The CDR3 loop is CAISDGGVRTEAFF. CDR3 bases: TGTGCCATCAGTGATGGGGGGGTGAGGACTGAAGCTTTCTTT.

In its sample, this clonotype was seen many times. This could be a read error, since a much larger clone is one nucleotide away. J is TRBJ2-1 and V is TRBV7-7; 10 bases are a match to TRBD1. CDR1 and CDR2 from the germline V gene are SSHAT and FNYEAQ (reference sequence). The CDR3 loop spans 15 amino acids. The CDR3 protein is CASSPDRGLGNEQLF. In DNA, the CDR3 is TGTGCTAGCAGCCCCGACAGGGGGCTAGGAAATGAGCAGCTCTTC.

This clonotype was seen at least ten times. CDR3 residues: CASRRQGDTDTQYF. The CDR3 region has the DNA TGTGCCAGCAGGCGTCAGGGGGACACAGATACGCAGTATTTT. V and J are TRBV27 and TRBJ2-3; 7 nucleotides agree with TRBD1. CDR1 MNHEY and CDR2 SMNVEV come from the germline V gene (reference sequence). This CDR3 is built from 14 residues. With 6 bases clipped from V and 2 bases from J, the junction kept 5 bases outside the gene matches.

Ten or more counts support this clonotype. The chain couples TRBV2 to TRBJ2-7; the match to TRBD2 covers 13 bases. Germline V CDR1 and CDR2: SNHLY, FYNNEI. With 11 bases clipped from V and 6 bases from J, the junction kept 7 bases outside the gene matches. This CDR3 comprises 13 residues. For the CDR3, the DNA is TGTGCCCGAAGGACTAGCGGGAGTGCCGAGCAGTACTTC. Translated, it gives CARRTSGSAEQYF.

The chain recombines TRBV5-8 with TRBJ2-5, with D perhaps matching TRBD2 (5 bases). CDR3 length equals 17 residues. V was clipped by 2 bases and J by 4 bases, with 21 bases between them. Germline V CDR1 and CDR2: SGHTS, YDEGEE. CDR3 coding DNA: TGTGCCAGCAGCTTTCGTGGAGCGGCCCTTTTGCGAGAGACCCAGTACTTC. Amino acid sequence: CASSFRGAALLRETQYF.

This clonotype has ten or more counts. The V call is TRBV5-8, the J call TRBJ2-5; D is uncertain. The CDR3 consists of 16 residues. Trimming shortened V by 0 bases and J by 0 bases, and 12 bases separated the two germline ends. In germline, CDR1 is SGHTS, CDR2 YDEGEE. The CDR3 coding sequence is TGTGCCAGCAGCTTGGGTTTGGTAAGAGACCAAGAGACCCAGTACTTC. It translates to CASSLGLVRDQETQYF.

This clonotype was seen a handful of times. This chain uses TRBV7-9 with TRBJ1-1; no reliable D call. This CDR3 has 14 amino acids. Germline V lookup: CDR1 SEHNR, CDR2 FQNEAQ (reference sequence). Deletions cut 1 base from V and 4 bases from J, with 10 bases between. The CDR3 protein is CASSLVQDRTEAFF. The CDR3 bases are TGTGCCAGCAGCTTAGTTCAGGACCGCACTGAAGCTTTCTTT.

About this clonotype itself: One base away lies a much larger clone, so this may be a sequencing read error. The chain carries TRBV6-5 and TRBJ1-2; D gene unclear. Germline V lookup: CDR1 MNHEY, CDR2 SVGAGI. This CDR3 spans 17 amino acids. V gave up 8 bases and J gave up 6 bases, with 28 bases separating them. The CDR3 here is CASCHSMSGRTYDGYTF. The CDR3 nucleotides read TGTGCCAGCTGTCACTCGATGTCGGGTAGGACCTATGATGGCTACACCTTC.

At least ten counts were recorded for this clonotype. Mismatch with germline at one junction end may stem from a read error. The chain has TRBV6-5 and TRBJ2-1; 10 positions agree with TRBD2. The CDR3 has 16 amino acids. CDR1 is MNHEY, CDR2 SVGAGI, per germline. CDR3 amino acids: CASSHSLAGVNNEQFF. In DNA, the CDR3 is TGTGCCAGCAGTCACTCGCTAGCGGGAGTCAACAATGAGCAGTTCTTC.

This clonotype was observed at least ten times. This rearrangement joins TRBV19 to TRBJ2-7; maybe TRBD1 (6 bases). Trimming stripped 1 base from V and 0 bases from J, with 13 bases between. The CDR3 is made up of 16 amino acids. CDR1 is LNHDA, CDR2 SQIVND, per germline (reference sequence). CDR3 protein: CASSIVSGESSYEQYF. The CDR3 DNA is TGTGCCAGTAGTATAGTGTCAGGGGAGTCCTCCTACGAGCAGTACTTC.

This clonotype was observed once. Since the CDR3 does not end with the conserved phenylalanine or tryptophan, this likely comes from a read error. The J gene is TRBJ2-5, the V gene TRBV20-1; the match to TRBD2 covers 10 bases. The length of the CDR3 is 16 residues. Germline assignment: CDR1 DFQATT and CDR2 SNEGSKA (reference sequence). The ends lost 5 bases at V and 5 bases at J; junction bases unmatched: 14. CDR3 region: CSAPPASGRRQETQYL. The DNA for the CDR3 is TGCAGTGCTCCCCCGGCTAGCGGGAGACGTCAGGAGACCCAGTACCTC.

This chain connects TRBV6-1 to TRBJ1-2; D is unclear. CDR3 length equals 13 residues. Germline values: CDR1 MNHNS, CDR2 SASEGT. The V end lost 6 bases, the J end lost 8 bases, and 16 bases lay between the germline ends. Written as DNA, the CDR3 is TGTGCCAGCAGCATCAAAGATGGGAGCGGCTACACCTTC. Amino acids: CASSIKDGSGYTF.

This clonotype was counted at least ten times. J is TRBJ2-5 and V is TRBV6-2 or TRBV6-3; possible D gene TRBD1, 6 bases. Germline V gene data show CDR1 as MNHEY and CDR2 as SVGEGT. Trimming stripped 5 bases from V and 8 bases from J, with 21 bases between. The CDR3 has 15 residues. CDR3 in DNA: TGTGCCAGCAGTCCCTCCCGTAGGGACATCCGAACCCAGTACTTC. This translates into CASSPSRRDIRTQYF.

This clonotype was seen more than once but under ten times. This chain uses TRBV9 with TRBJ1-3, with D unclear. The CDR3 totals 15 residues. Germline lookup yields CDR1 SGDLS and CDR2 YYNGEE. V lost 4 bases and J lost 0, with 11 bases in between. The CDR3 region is CASSIRPFSGNTIYF. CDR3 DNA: TGTGCCAGCAGCATCCGACCCTTCTCTGGAAACACCATATATTTT.

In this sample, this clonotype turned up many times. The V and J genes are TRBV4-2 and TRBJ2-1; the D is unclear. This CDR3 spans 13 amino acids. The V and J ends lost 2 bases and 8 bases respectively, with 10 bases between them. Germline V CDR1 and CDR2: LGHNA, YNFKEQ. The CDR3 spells CASSQTPLDEQFF. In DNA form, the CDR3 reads TGTGCCAGCAGCCAAACCCCCCTCGATGAGCAGTTCTTC.

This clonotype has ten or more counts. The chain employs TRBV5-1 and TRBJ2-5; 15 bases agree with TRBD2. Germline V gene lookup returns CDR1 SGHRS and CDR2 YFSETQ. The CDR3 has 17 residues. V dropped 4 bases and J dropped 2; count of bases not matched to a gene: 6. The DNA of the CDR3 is TGCGCCAGCAGCCGCGGACTAGCGGGAGGGATACAAGAGACCCAGTACTTC. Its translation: CASSRGLAGGIQETQYF.

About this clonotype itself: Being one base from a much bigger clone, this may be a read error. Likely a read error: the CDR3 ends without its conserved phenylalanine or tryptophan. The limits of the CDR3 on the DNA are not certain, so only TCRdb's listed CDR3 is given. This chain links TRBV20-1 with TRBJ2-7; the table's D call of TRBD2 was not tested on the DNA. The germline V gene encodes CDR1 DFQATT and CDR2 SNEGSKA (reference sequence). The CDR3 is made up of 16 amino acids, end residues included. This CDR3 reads CSANSGTSGRQYEQCC.

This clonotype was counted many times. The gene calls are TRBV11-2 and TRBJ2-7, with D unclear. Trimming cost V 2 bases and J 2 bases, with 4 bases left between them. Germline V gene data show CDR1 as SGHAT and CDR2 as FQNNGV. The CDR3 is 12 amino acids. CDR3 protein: CASSLTAYEQYF. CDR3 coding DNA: TGTGCCAGCAGCTTAACCGCCTACGAGCAGTACTTC.

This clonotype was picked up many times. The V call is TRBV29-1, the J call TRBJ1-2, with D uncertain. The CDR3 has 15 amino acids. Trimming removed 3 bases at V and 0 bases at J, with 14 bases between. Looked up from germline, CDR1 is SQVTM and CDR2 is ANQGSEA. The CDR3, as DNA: TGCAGCGTTGACCCTTCCTGGGAATCTAACTATGGCTACACCTTC. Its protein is CSVDPSWESNYGYTF.